This TCR beta chain was obtained from a study of blood T cell repertoires in COVID-19. Background on the study: Specimens from acute and convalescent COVID-19 originated in the United States, Italy and Spain. PBMCs, B-cell-depleted T cells, or T cells provided the cDNA or gDNA that made up the material.

Deletions cut 4 bases from V and 8 bases from J, with 10 bases between. Germline-derived CDR1 and CDR2 are SGHRS and YFSETQ. CDR3 length: 13 amino acids. In the authors' methods: Reference gene primer amplification yielded estimated nucleated cell counts. Repertoires were generated with immunoSEQ multiplex PCR, while TCRdb's copy carries only in-frame clones and drops some. The V and J calls and clone size come from that table; D and trimming were worked out from the DNA. The sample holds some 60,000 clones, 90% seen once. Sequenced: peripheral blood. The sequence was obtained from a man aged 55 to 70 with acute or convalescent COVID-19. The J gene is TRBJ1-6, the V gene TRBV5-1, with D tentatively TRBD1 (5 bases). This chain's CDR3 is CASSPTTDSPLHF. The CDR3 DNA is TGCGCCAGCAGCCCCACGACAGATTCACCCCTCCACTTT.